The rows below give T cell receptor beta chains drawn from one sample of a study of regulatory T cells in long-lasting Graves disease. TCRdb re-called the multiplex PCR reads through MiXCR, storing one row per CDR3 protein. This sample yields roughly 530,000 distinct CDR3 sequences, of which 15% to 20% are seen a single time; roughly 25% belongs to the top ten. These data also featured in a second study, about T cells in Graves' hyperthyroidism and ophthalmopathy.

The sample in question was peripheral blood mononuclear cells (PBMCs), obtained at new diagnosis, from a patient treated with antithyroid drugs. Receptor source: a woman between 40 and 65 years old with Graves disease. Both conserved end residues are part of each CDR3. The D gene is left open where the match is weak. Some rows mark clone size as missing; the rest say once, few, many or name a class of expanded clone.

J: TRBJ2-7
size: many
V: TRBV29-1
D: TRBD1
DNA: TGCAGCGTTAAAGGGGACAGAGACAGCTCCTACGAGCAGTACTTC
CDR3: CSVKGDRDSSYEQYF

J: TRBJ1-2
size: once
V: TRBV20-1
D: TRBD1
DNA: TGCAGTGCTAGAGCCGAAGGGACAGGTGGCTATGGCTACACCTTC
CDR3: CSARAEGTGGYGYTF

J: TRBJ2-7
size: many
V: TRBV27
D: -
DNA: TGTGCCAGCAGTTTTCGTTCGGCCGAGATCCCCTACGAGCAGTACTTC
CDR3: CASSFRSAEIPYEQYF

J: TRBJ2-7
size: many
V: TRBV20-1
D: TRBD2
DNA: TGCAGTGCTAGAGAGGGGGGGTTGGCCTACGAGCAGTACTTC
CDR3: CSAREGGLAYEQYF

J: TRBJ2-2
size: many
V: TRBV3-1
D: -
DNA: TGTGCCAGCAGCCTCCTAGGGGAGACCGGGGAGCTGTTTTTT
CDR3: CASSLLGETGELFF

J: TRBJ2-3
size: many
V: TRBV20-1
D: TRBD2
DNA: TGCAGTGCTAGACCCTTTCTAGCGGGCCCGAACACAGATACGCAGTATTTT
CDR3: CSARPFLAGPNTDTQYF

J: TRBJ2-7
size: many
V: TRBV7-9
D: TRBD1
DNA: TGTGCCAGCAGCTGGGGACAGGGGAAGAACGAGCAGTACTTC
CDR3: CASSWGQGKNEQYF

J: TRBJ2-2
size: few
V: TRBV29-1
D: -
DNA: TGCAGCGTTTGGCCCGGTGGGAACACCGGGGAGCTGTTTTTT
CDR3: CSVWPGGNTGELFF

J: TRBJ1-5
size: many
V: TRBV28
D: TRBD1
DNA: TGTGCCAGCAGTTTCTCGCCGGGACAGGGGGTTGGACAGCCCCAGCATTTT
CDR3: CASSFSPGQGVGQPQHF

J: TRBJ1-1
size: -
V: TRBV30
D: -
DNA: TGTGCCTGGGAGTGGGCTTTCTTT
CDR3: CAWEWAFF

J: TRBJ2-3
size: many
V: TRBV3-1
D: -
DNA: TGTGCCAGCAGCTACTCAGGGACGGCCAGCACAGATACGCAGTATTTT
CDR3: CASSYSGTASTDTQYF

J: TRBJ1-1
size: many
V: TRBV10-3
D: -
DNA: TGTGCCATCAGTGAGGCAACTGAAGCTTTCTTT
CDR3: CAISEATEAFF

J: TRBJ1-2
size: many
V: TRBV28
D: -
DNA: TGTGCCAGCAGTTTAATGCAGCCACCTGGATATGGCTACACCTTC
CDR3: CASSLMQPPGYGYTF

J: TRBJ2-5
size: many
V: TRBV15
D: -
DNA: TGTGCCACCAGCAGAGTAGACTATCAAGAGACCCAGTACTTC
CDR3: CATSRVDYQETQYF

J: TRBJ2-5
size: many
V: TRBV7-9
D: TRBD2
DNA: TGTGCCAGCAGCTTAGCGCGCGGGGGGACATCGGAGACCCAGTACTTC
CDR3: CASSLARGGTSETQYF

J: TRBJ2-6
size: few
V: TRBV2
D: -
DNA: TGTGCCAGCAGTCCAATAGTCTCTGGGGCCAACGTCCTGACTTTC
CDR3: CASSPIVSGANVLTF

J: TRBJ2-7
size: few
V: TRBV6-5
D: TRBD1
DNA: TGTGCCAGCAGTTACCCCTCAGCAGGACAGGGGACTTCAGCCTACGAGCAGTACTTC
CDR3: CASSYPSAGQGTSAYEQYF

J: TRBJ1-4
size: few
V: TRBV20-1
D: -
DNA: TGCAGTGCTAGAGATCTTGTCAGGAATGAAAAACTGTTTTTT
CDR3: CSARDLVRNEKLFF

J: TRBJ2-5
size: many
V: TRBV7-3
D: -
DNA: TGTGCCAGCAGCCCAGGCGTGGGGGAGACCCAGTACTTC
CDR3: CASSPGVGETQYF

J: TRBJ2-7
size: many
V: TRBV12-3/TRBV12-4
D: -
DNA: TGTGCCAGCAGTAGAACTTACTACGAGCAGTACTTC
CDR3: CASSRTYYEQYF

J: TRBJ2-1
size: few
V: TRBV5-1
D: -
DNA: TGCGCCAGCAGCTTGTGGGGGCCCCAATCTATCAATGAGCAGTTCTTC
CDR3: CASSLWGPQSINEQFF

J: TRBJ1-6
size: few
V: TRBV25-1
D: -
DNA: TGTGCCAGCAGTGACGGAGGGACACTCTATAATTCACCCCTCCACTTT
CDR3: CASSDGGTLYNSPLHF

J: TRBJ2-2
size: once
V: TRBV6-1
D: -
DNA: TGTGCCAGCCAAGGGCGTATCGGGGAGCTGTTTTTT
CDR3: CASQGRIGELFF

J: TRBJ2-2
size: -
V: TRBV10-3
D: -
DNA: TGTGCCATCAGTGCAGCCAGGATGAACACCGGGGAGCTGTTTTTT
CDR3: CAISAARMNTGELFF

J: TRBJ2-5
size: many
V: TRBV12-3/TRBV12-4
D: -
DNA: TGTGCCAGCAGCCGTAACCCTAATCTGGGGATCGGAGAGACCCAGTACTTC
CDR3: CASSRNPNLGIGETQYF

J: TRBJ2-1
size: many
V: TRBV7-9
D: -
DNA: TGTGCCAGCAGCAACAGGGAGGGCGATGAGCAGTTCTTC
CDR3: CASSNREGDEQFF

J: TRBJ1-3
size: many
V: TRBV7-3
D: -
DNA: TGTGCCAGCAGCCGAGTCCCTGGAAACACCATATATTTT
CDR3: CASSRVPGNTIYF

J: TRBJ1-1
size: many
V: TRBV20-1
D: -
DNA: TGCAGTGCTCGACCCCCGTGGACTGAAGCTTTCTTT
CDR3: CSARPPWTEAFF

J: TRBJ1-6
size: many
V: TRBV2
D: -
DNA: TGTGCCAGCAGTCCCCAGTTCGAGGATTCACCCCTCCACTTT
CDR3: CASSPQFEDSPLHF

J: TRBJ1-2
size: many
V: TRBV2
D: -
DNA: TGTGCCAGCAGTGAAGCGACGACTGGGGTTGGCTACACCTTC
CDR3: CASSEATTGVGYTF

J: TRBJ1-6
size: few
V: TRBV2
D: -
DNA: TGTGCCAGCAGCCGGGACGCCGGAGGTAATTCACCCCTCCACTTT
CDR3: CASSRDAGGNSPLHF

J: TRBJ1-5
size: -
V: TRBV19
D: -
DNA: TGTGCCAGTAACGGTCAGTATAGCAATCAGCCCCAGCATTTT
CDR3: CASNGQYSNQPQHF

J: TRBJ2-1
size: -
V: TRBV27
D: TRBD2
DNA: TGTGCCAGCAGTGACCCCACAGGCCGCCGGGGCGGGGGGGAAGACAATGAGCAGTTCTTC
CDR3: CASSDPTGRRGGGEDNEQFF

J: TRBJ1-5
size: many
V: TRBV5-8
D: -
DNA: TGTGCCAGCAGCTTGTGGGTAAACAGTCGTCAGCCCCAGCATTTT
CDR3: CASSLWVNSRQPQHF

J: TRBJ2-1
size: many
V: TRBV9
D: -
DNA: TGTGCCAGCAGCCAGGGGGGGTCGGATGAGCAGTTCTTC
CDR3: CASSQGGSDEQFF

J: TRBJ1-2
size: -
V: TRBV9
D: -
DNA: TGTGCCAGCAGCCGAACCGTGCCCCCAGGGGAAAACTATGGCTACACCTTC
CDR3: CASSRTVPPGENYGYTF

J: TRBJ1-1
size: -
V: TRBV2
D: -
DNA: TGTGCCAGCGCTCCAGGGATACTCACTGAAGCTTTCTTT
CDR3: CASAPGILTEAFF

J: TRBJ2-5
size: few
V: TRBV3-1
D: TRBD1
DNA: TGTGCCAGCAGCCAAGGGACAGGGGTTGGAGAGACCCAGTACTTC
CDR3: CASSQGTGVGETQYF

J: TRBJ2-5
size: -
V: TRBV25-1
D: -
DNA: TGTGCCAGCAGGTCGAGGGGGGAGTCACAAGAGACCCAGTACTTC
CDR3: CASRSRGESQETQYF

J: TRBJ2-7
size: many
V: TRBV28
D: TRBD2
DNA: TGTGCCAGCCACCCGGGGGGGCCCACCTACGAGCAGTACTTC
CDR3: CASHPGGPTYEQYF

J: TRBJ2-7
size: few
V: TRBV11-2
D: -
DNA: TGTGCCAGCAGCTTAGGACTTCGTTACGAGCAGTACTTC
CDR3: CASSLGLRYEQYF

J: TRBJ1-2
size: few
V: TRBV19
D: TRBD1
DNA: TGTGCCAGCAGCTCCCCTAGACAGGGGGCGCGTGGCTACACCTTC
CDR3: CASSSPRQGARGYTF

J: TRBJ2-7
size: -
V: TRBV12-3/TRBV12-4
D: TRBD1
DNA: TGTGCCAGCAGGAAGGGACAGGGGGATATCTACGAGCAGTACTTC
CDR3: CASRKGQGDIYEQYF

J: TRBJ1-2
size: many
V: TRBV2
D: -
DNA: TGTGCCAGCACCTTGGGGGGCGACTATGGCTACACCTTC
CDR3: CASTLGGDYGYTF

J: TRBJ2-1
size: few
V: TRBV5-1
D: -
DNA: TGCGCCAGCAGCTTGACGACGGCTAACAATGAGCAGTTCTTC
CDR3: CASSLTTANNEQFF

J: TRBJ1-1
size: many
V: TRBV12-3/TRBV12-4
D: -
DNA: TGTGCCAGCAGTTTATTGGCCACTGAAGCTTTCTTT
CDR3: CASSLLATEAFF

J: TRBJ1-6
size: -
V: TRBV19
D: -
DNA: TGTGCCAGTAGTGGTGTCGGTGAGGGAAATTCACCCCTCCACTTT
CDR3: CASSGVGEGNSPLHF

J: TRBJ1-1
size: many
V: TRBV20-1
D: -
DNA: TGCAGTGCTAGAGTAGTAGACGGGAACACTGAAGCTTTCTTT
CDR3: CSARVVDGNTEAFF

J: TRBJ1-3
size: few
V: TRBV12-3/TRBV12-4
D: TRBD1
DNA: TGTGCCAGCACCCTAACACAGGGGACTGGAAACACCATATATTTT
CDR3: CASTLTQGTGNTIYF

J: TRBJ2-7
size: -
V: TRBV11-2
D: -
DNA: TGTGCCAGCAGCCGAGATTCGGGACTGCCGAACGAGCAGTACTTC
CDR3: CASSRDSGLPNEQYF

J: TRBJ1-2
size: few
V: TRBV25-1
D: -
DNA: TGTGCCAGCAACGGGGCATCTCGCTATGGCTACACCTTC
CDR3: CASNGASRYGYTF

J: TRBJ2-7
size: -
V: TRBV10-3
D: -
DNA: TGTGCCATCAGTGAACGACAGCTGGACACCTACGAGCAGTACTTC
CDR3: CAISERQLDTYEQYF

J: TRBJ1-4
size: few
V: TRBV7-9
D: -
DNA: TGTGCCAGCAGCTATAGCCTCCGGGCGGAAAATGAAAAACTGTTTTTT
CDR3: CASSYSLRAENEKLFF

J: TRBJ2-2
size: few
V: TRBV6-2/TRBV6-3
D: -
DNA: TGTGCCAGCAGCCATAGCGAAGGGGGGGAGCTGTTTTTT
CDR3: CASSHSEGGELFF

J: TRBJ2-7
size: -
V: TRBV3-1
D: TRBD1
DNA: TGTGCCAGCAGCCGGGGCCCCAGGACAGGGGTCGACGAGCAGTACTTC
CDR3: CASSRGPRTGVDEQYF

J: TRBJ1-6
size: -
V: TRBV11-2
D: -
DNA: TGTGCCAGCAGCTTGCAGCAGCGGAATTCACCCCTCCACTTT
CDR3: CASSLQQRNSPLHF

J: TRBJ2-3
size: -
V: TRBV7-2
D: TRBD1
DNA: TGTGCCAGCAGCCGGGACAGGGAAGATACGCAGTATTTT
CDR3: CASSRDREDTQYF